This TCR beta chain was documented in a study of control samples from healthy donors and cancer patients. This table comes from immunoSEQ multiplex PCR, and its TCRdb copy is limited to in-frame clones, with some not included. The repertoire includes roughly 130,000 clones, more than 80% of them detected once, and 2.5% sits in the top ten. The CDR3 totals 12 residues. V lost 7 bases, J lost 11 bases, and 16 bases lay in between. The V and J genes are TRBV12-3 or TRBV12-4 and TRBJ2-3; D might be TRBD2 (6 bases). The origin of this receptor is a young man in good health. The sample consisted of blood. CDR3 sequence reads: CASIRAGPKQYF. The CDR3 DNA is TGTGCCAGCATCCGTGCGGGACCCAAGCAGTATTTT.